This T cell receptor beta chain was documented in a study of PD-L1 blockade in urothelial cancer. Findings of the study overall: Sub-median blood TCR clonality before treatment predicted longer survival.

Per germline, CDR1 MNHNS and CDR2 SASEGT. The V and J ends lost 1 base and 2 bases respectively, with 18 bases between them. The length of the CDR3 is 17 residues. The data were produced by immunoSEQ multiplex PCR, yet TCRdb's version contains in-frame clones alone and is incomplete. This table has 25,000 to 35,000 clones, 75% to 85% appearing once. Regarding time point: peripheral blood 6 weeks after treatment start. Pretreatment and on-treatment samples were taken, numbering 1 to 8 per patient. Concerning this clone itself: The antigen is not known.

This TCR was recovered from a man between 65 and 85 years old with urothelial cancer. The sample here was PBMCs, taken around atezolizumab (anti-PD-L1) treatment. The chain couples TRBV6-1 to TRBJ2-7, with a weak D call TRBD1 (5 bases). The DNA of the CDR3 is TGTGCCAGCAGTGAAGGCAGGGCGACCTTATTTCCCTACGAGCAGTACTTC. It codes for CASSEGRATLFPYEQYF.